The next 13 T cell receptor beta chains were all read from a single sample in a study of CD8 T cells in ankylosing spondylitis. TCRdb reprocessed the 5' RACE reads via MiXCR and lists one record per CDR3 protein. The sample lists about 350,000 distinct CDR3 sequences, 20% to 25% occurring once. Sequenced sample: blood, either unsorted or a sorted T cell fraction (not recorded which). These receptors were obtained from a male donor with ankylosing spondylitis or in good health (not recorded which).

The chain links TRBV7-9 to TRBJ2-1; the D is unclear. Trimming shortened V by 5 bases and J by 6 bases, and 17 bases separated the two germline ends. The CDR3 consists of 15 residues. Germline CDR1 and CDR2: SEHNR and FQNEAQ (reference sequence). The CDR3 DNA reads as TGTGCCAGCAGCGATACTCTGGGCCCACTCAATGAGCAGTTCTTC. This translates into CASSDTLGPLNEQFF.

This clonotype was seen a few times. The V call is TRBV30, the J call TRBJ2-2; D is unclear. The CDR3 runs 12 residues. Germline V CDR1 and CDR2: GTSNPN, SVGIG (reference sequence). With 4 bases removed from V and 8 bases from J, the gap between germline ends came to 11 bases. Here the CDR3 reads CAWNQPLGELFF. CDR3 coding DNA: TGTGCCTGGAACCAGCCGTTGGGGGAGCTGTTTTTT. The entire variable domain, with the rest obtained from reference TRBV30 and TRBJ2-2, is as follows: SQTIHQWPATLVQPVGSPLSLECTVEGTSNPNLYWYRQAAGRGLQLLFYSVGIGQISSEVPQNLSASRPQDRQFILSSKKLLLSDSGFYLCAWNQPLGELFFGEGSRLTVL.

The chain combines TRBV12-3 or TRBV12-4 with TRBJ2-2; D gene ambiguous. CDR3 size: 15 residues. The V gene lost 3 bases and the J gene lost 2 bases, with 10 bases spanning the gap. The chain's CDR3 is CASSFLRPNTGELFF. Here the CDR3 DNA reads TGTGCCAGCAGTTTTCTTCGGCCAAACACCGGGGAGCTGTTTTTT.

The V and J genes are TRBV2 and TRBJ2-7, with 10 bases aligning to TRBD1. The CDR3 extends over 13 amino acids. Germline V gene sequence: CDR1 SNHLY, CDR2 FYNNEI. V shed 7 bases and J 6 bases; nucleotides not matched to a gene: 6. The CDR3 DNA follows: TGTGCCAGCAAATTCGGGACAGGGGTCGAGCAGTACTTC. Encoded protein: CASKFGTGVEQYF.

This clonotype was picked up a small number of times. V and J are TRBV7-9 and TRBJ2-5; no definite D call. Germline lookup yields CDR1 SEHNR and CDR2 FQNEAQ (reference sequence). V lost 5 bases and J lost 5, with 6 bases in between. This CDR3 spans 11 amino acids. This CDR3 is CASSPLETQYF. CDR3 nucleotides: TGTGCCAGCAGCCCCTTGGAGACCCAGTACTTC.

The genes are TRBV12-3 or TRBV12-4 and TRBJ2-2, with 9 bases aligning to TRBD2. This CDR3 has 15 residues. The ends lost 6 bases at V and 2 bases at J; junction bases unmatched: 4. This chain's CDR3 is CASRRLAENTGELFF. The CDR3 DNA reads TGTGCCAGCAGACGACTAGCGGAAAACACCGGGGAGCTGTTTTTT.

This clonotype is a singleton in its sample. The chain links TRBV12-3 or TRBV12-4 to TRBJ1-6, with 7 bases aligning to TRBD1. The CDR3 has 15 amino acids. After removal of 7 bases from V and 10 bases from J, the junction contained 13 bases not matched to a gene. The chain's CDR3 is CASTPSGQGGSPLHF. Written as DNA, the CDR3 is TGTGCCAGCACTCCTAGCGGGCAGGGGGGGTCACCCCTCCACTTT.

The V and J genes are TRBV29-1 and TRBJ1-2; 10 bases align to TRBD1. Germline CDR1 reads SQVTM; CDR2 reads ANQGSEA. V gave up 7 bases and J gave up 0 bases; unmatched junction bases: 2. There are 13 residues in the CDR3. The DNA for the CDR3 is TGCAGCGGGACAGGGGGTGCTAACTATGGCTACACCTTC. This translates into CSGTGGANYGYTF.

This clonotype was observed a handful of times. This rearrangement joins TRBV9 to TRBJ2-1; 7 bases are a match to TRBD2. Germline V gives CDR1 SGDLS, CDR2 YYNGEE. V lost 2 bases to trimming and J lost 0 bases; unmatched junction nucleotides: 2. The CDR3 is 15 amino acids. The CDR3 DNA reads as TGTGCCAGCAGCGTCAGCGGGGCCTCCTACAATGAGCAGTTCTTC. This encodes CASSVSGASYNEQFF. The variable domain in full, completed from reference TRBV9 and TRBJ2-1, reads DSGVTQTPKHLITATGQRVTLRCSPRSGDLSVYWYQQSLDQGLQFLIQYYNGEERAKGNILERFSAQQFPDLHSELNLSSLELGDSALYFCASSVSGASYNEQFFGPGTRLTVL.

This clonotype was picked up a small number of times. The chain couples TRBV4-1 to TRBJ2-6; D call uncertain. Germline V gene data show CDR1 as MGHRA and CDR2 as YSYEKL. This CDR3 is built from 18 residues. V lost 1 base and J 0 bases, leaving 13 bases between the germline ends. CDR3: CASSQVGQTPSGANVLTF. The CDR3 coding sequence is TGCGCCAGCAGCCAAGTGGGTCAGACCCCCTCTGGGGCCAACGTCCTGACTTTC.

This clonotype was seen once. This chain joins TRBV15 and TRBJ2-5, with D perhaps being TRBD1 or TRBD2 (5 bases each). The CDR3 is made up of 16 amino acids. Between the trimmed V and J ends, which lost 1 base and 5 bases, there was a span of 17 bases. Germline CDR1 and CDR2: LNHNV and YYDKDF (reference sequence). CDR3 coding DNA: TGTGCCACCAGCAGAGGGTGGTCAGGGACGGCGGAGACCCAGTACTTC. Translation: CATSRGWSGTAETQYF.

The CDR3, as DNA: TGCAGTGCTAGAGATAGGGAGACAGGCTCGAATGGGGGGTTCTTC. Protein sequence: CSARDRETGSNGGFF. The chain uses TRBV20-1 and TRBJ2-1, with D tentatively TRBD1 (6 bases). The CDR3 is 15 residues long. Trimming removed 0 bases from V and 15 bases from J, with 24 bases in between. Per the germline V gene, CDR1 is DFQATT and CDR2 is SNEGSKA (reference sequence).

The chain links TRBV12-3 or TRBV12-4 to TRBJ1-1; the D is unclear. V lost 8 bases, J lost 5 bases, and 12 bases lay in between. This CDR3 has 12 amino acids. The CDR3 DNA follows: TGTGCCAGCCTCATGAGGTGGACTGAAGCTTTCTTT. This translates into CASLMRWTEAFF.